Listed below are T cell receptor beta chains from one sample, sequenced in a study of T-cell reconstitution after alpha-beta-depleted transplantation in children. One entry per CDR3 protein, called by TCRdb with MiXCR from the PCR reads. The sample has 95,000 to 150,000 distinct CDR3 sequences; roughly 23% are singletons. The sequences come from PBMCs, mostly from graft donor cells, collected 180 days after TCRalphabeta/CD19-depleted stem cell transplant. All receptors come from a male patient between 2 and 10 years old who had a stem cell transplant for chronic granulomatous disease, so the T cells may come from the graft donor. CDR3s include the opening cysteine and the closing phenylalanine or tryptophan. A D gene is named only where the DNA matches it firmly. Not all rows give a size; the values are once, few, many and, for expanded clones, a class.

D: .
V: TRBV20-1
J: TRBJ2-3
size: few
CDR3: CSASLGGQNTDTQYF
DNA: TGCAGTGCTAGTCTGGGGGGGCAGAACACAGATACGCAGTATTTT

D: TRBD1
V: TRBV6-1
J: TRBJ2-7
size: many
CDR3: CASRPGQGEIYEQYF
DNA: TGTGCCAGCAGACCGGGACAGGGGGAAATCTACGAGCAGTACTTC

D: TRBD1
V: TRBV6-6
J: TRBJ2-7
size: few
CDR3: CASSYSGQGEQYF
DNA: TGTGCCAGCAGTTACTCTGGACAGGGCGAGCAGTACTTC

D: .
V: TRBV20-1
J: TRBJ1-2
size: many
CDR3: CSAIRTYGYTF
DNA: TGCAGTGCTATCCGCACATATGGCTACACCTTC

D: .
V: TRBV12-3/TRBV12-4
J: TRBJ2-7
size: .
CDR3: CASTYGEISYEQYF
DNA: TGTGCCAGCACCTACGGGGAAATCTCCTACGAGCAGTACTTC

D: .
V: TRBV7-3
J: TRBJ2-1
size: .
CDR3: CAIRGRSGILGYEYNEQFF
DNA: TGTGCCATCAGGGGTCGGAGCGGGATTTTAGGGTACGAATACAATGAGCAGTTCTTC

D: .
V: TRBV5-1
J: TRBJ2-7
size: few
CDR3: CASSSKGGSYEQYF
DNA: TGCGCCAGCAGCTCTAAAGGGGGTTCTTACGAGCAGTACTTC

D: .
V: TRBV9
J: TRBJ2-3
size: .
CDR3: CASSDGAASSTDTQYF
DNA: TGTGCCAGCAGCGACGGAGCGGCATCTAGCACAGATACGCAGTATTTT

D: .
V: TRBV5-1
J: TRBJ2-1
size: many
CDR3: CASSGGQNYNEQFF
DNA: TGCGCCAGCAGCGGCGGACAGAATTACAATGAGCAGTTCTTC

D: TRBD1
V: TRBV5-6
J: TRBJ2-5
size: many
CDR3: CASSFFEGAETQYF
DNA: TGTGCCAGCAGCTTTTTTGAGGGGGCAGAGACCCAGTACTTC

D: .
V: TRBV20-1
J: TRBJ2-5
size: many
CDR3: CSARPQETQYF
DNA: TGCAGTGCTAGACCCCAAGAGACCCAGTACTTC

D: .
V: TRBV18
J: TRBJ2-7
size: .
CDR3: CASSPLERKRGYEQYF
DNA: TGTGCCAGCTCACCATTAGAGCGGAAGAGGGGCTACGAGCAGTACTTC

D: TRBD1
V: TRBV5-1
J: TRBJ2-1
size: few
CDR3: CASSRRGQGANEQFF
DNA: TGCGCCAGCAGCCGGCGGGGACAGGGGGCAAATGAGCAGTTCTTC

D: .
V: TRBV5-6
J: TRBJ2-1
size: .
CDR3: CASSLAAGQEQFF
DNA: TGTGCCAGCAGCTTGGCGGCGGGACAAGAGCAGTTCTTC

D: .
V: TRBV27
J: TRBJ2-5
size: .
CDR3: CASSFGNRVQETQYF
DNA: TGTGCCAGCAGTTTTGGTAACAGGGTGCAAGAGACCCAGTACTTC

D: .
V: TRBV5-1
J: TRBJ2-6
size: .
CDR3: CASSLDLQGTSGANVLTF
DNA: TGCGCCAGCAGCTTGGATCTACAGGGTACTAGCGGGGCCAACGTCCTGACTTTC